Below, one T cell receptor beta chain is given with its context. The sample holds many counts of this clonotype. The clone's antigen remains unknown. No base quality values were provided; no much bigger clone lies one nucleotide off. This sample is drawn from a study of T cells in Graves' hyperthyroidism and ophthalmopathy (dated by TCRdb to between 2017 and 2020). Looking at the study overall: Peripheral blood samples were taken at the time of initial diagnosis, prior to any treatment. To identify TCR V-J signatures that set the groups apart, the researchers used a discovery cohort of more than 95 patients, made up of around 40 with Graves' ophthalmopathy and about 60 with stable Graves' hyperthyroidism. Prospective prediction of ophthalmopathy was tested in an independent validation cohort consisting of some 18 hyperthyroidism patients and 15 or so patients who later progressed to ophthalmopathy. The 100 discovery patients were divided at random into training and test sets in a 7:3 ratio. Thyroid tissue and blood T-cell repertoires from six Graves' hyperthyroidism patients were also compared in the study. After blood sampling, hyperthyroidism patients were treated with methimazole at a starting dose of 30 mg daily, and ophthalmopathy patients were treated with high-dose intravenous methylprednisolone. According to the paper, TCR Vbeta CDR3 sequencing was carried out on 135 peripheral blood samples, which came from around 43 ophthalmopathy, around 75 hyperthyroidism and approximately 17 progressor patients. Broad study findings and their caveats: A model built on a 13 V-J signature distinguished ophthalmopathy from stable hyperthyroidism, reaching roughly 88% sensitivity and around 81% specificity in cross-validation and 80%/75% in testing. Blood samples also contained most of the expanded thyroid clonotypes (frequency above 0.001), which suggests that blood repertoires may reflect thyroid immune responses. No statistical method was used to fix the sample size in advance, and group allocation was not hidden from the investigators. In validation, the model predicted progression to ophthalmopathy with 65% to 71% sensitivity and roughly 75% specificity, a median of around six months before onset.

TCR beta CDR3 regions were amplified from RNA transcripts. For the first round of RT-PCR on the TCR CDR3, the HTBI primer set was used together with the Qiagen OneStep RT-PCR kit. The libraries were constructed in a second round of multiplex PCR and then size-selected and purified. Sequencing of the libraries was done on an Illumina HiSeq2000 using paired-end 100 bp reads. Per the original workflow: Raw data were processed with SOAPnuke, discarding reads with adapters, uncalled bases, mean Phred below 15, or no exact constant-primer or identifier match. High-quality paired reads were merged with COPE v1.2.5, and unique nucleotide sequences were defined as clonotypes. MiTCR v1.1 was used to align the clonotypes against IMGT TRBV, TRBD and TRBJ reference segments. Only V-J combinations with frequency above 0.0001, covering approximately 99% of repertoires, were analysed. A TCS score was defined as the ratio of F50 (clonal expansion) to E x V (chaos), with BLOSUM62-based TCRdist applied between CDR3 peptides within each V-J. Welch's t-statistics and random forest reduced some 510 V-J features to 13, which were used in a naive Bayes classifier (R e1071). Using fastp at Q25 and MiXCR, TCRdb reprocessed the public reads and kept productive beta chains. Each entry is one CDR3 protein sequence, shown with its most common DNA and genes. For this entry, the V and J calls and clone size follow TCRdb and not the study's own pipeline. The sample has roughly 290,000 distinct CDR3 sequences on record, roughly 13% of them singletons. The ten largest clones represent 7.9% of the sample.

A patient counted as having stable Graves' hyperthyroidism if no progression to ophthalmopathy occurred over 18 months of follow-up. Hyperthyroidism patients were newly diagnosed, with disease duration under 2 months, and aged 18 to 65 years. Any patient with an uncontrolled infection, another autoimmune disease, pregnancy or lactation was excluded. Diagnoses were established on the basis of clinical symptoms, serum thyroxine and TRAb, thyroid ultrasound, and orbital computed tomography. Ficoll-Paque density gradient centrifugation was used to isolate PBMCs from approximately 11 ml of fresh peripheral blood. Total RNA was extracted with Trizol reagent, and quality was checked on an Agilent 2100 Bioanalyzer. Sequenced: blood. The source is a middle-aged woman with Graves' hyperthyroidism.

The DNA sequence is given as TGTGCCAGCAGTGCGCCGTTTCAGTTGGGGGCGGCCGGGGAGCTGTTTTTT. This is translated as CASSAPFQLGAAGELFF. Recombination connected TRBV28 to TRBJ2-2; TRBD1 is a weak D gene call, 6 bases matching. Including the terminal cysteine and phenylalanine, the CDR3 comprises 17 residues. The DNA shown is the 51-base CDR3, in frame from base 1. At the junction V is shortened by 5 bases and J by 6 bases, with 22 bases in between. Sequences MDHEN (CDR1) and SYDVKM (CDR2) are obtained from the germline V gene.